Listed here are 25 T cell receptor beta chains from one sample, sequenced in a study of shared clonotypes between healthy human individuals. Method: immunoSEQ multiplex PCR; TCRdb's copy keeps in-frame clones and lacks some. This table has 520,000 or so clones, around 74% appearing once. Material for sequencing was PBMCs. Receptor source: a woman in her thirties or forties in good health. Some clones in this sample may be carry-over from other donors' samples.

The J gene is TRBJ2-7, the V gene TRBV27; maybe TRBD2 (6 bases). The germline V and J ends were trimmed by 6 bases and 3 bases, with 12 bases remaining between them. Germline V gene data show CDR1 as MNHEY and CDR2 as SMNVEV (reference sequence). There are 13 residues in the CDR3. CDR3 DNA: TGTGCCAGCAGCAGTAGCGGAGACTACGAGCAGTACTTC. This codes for CASSSSGDYEQYF.

The chain employs TRBV7-9 and TRBJ2-3, with TRBD2 identical over 9 bases. CDR1 SEHNR and CDR2 FQNEAQ come from the germline V gene (reference sequence). The CDR3 loop spans 14 amino acids. Trimming cost V 5 bases and J 6 bases; bases outside gene matches: 6. The CDR3 loop reads CASSKGLARDTQYF. As DNA, the CDR3 is TGTGCCAGCAGCAAGGGACTAGCTAGGGATACGCAGTATTTT.

The chain recombines TRBV2 with TRBJ2-3; perhaps TRBD1 as D (6 bases). Germline V gene sequence: CDR1 SNHLY, CDR2 FYNNEI. Trimming took off 4 bases at V and 1 base at J, with 12 bases between the two ends. CDR3 length: 15 amino acids. The CDR3, as DNA: TGTGCCAGCAGTGCTTGGGGGCTTGGCACAGATACGCAGTATTTT. Translating it yields CASSAWGLGTDTQYF.

The chain combines TRBV4-1 with TRBJ2-1, with TRBD2 as a possible D gene (6 bases). Germline V CDR1 and CDR2: MGHRA, YSYEKL. This CDR3 has 15 residues. V dropped 0 bases and J dropped 9 bases, with 15 bases sitting between them. The CDR3 sequence is CASSQDPTGAVEQFF. The CDR3, as DNA: TGCGCCAGCAGCCAAGATCCAACGGGAGCGGTTGAGCAGTTCTTC.

This chain links TRBV7-6 with TRBJ2-1, with 13 bases matching TRBD2. Per germline, CDR1 SGHVS and CDR2 FNYEAQ. This CDR3 has 16 residues. Losses at the gene ends were 5 bases for V and 8 bases for J; bases not matched to a gene: 9. The CDR3 DNA reads as TGTGCCAGCAGCCCCGGGACTAGCGGGATATGGGATGAGCAGTTCTTC. Translating gives CASSPGTSGIWDEQFF.

The V gene is TRBV9, the J gene TRBJ2-5; 8 bases fit TRBD2. The last part of the DNA fits TRBJ2-7 better; the J call may be wrong. The CDR3 runs to 16 residues. The V gene's germline CDR1 is SGDLS and CDR2 YYNGEE. The CDR3 reads CASSVSPGGPSYEQYF. In DNA form, the CDR3 reads TGTGCCAGCAGCGTATCCCCGGGAGGGCCTTCCTACGAGCAGTACTTC.

This chain links TRBV29-1 with TRBJ2-1; D may match TRBD1 or TRBD2 (5 bases each). The germline V and J ends were trimmed by 7 bases and 10 bases, with 17 bases remaining between them. Germline CDR1 and CDR2: SQVTM and ANQGSEA. The CDR3 covers 12 residues. CDR3 residues: CSGLGTQREQFF. For the CDR3, the DNA is TGCAGCGGGCTTGGGACCCAGCGGGAGCAGTTCTTC.

In DNA, the CDR3 is TGTGCCAGCAGGTCCCACTTAAGTACCTACGAGCAGTACTTC. Protein: CASRSHLSTYEQYF. This rearrangement joins TRBV28 to TRBJ2-7, with unresolved D. Trimming stripped 6 bases from V and 2 bases from J, with 14 bases between. The CDR3 has 14 residues. Looked up from germline, CDR1 is MDHEN and CDR2 is SYDVKM.

This clone is medium-sized in the sample. The rearrangement uses TRBV4-3 and TRBJ2-1, with D maybe TRBD2 (6 bases). The CDR3 covers 15 residues. Trimming pared 1 base from V and 3 bases from J, leaving 10 bases between. Per the germline V gene, CDR1 is LGHNA and CDR2 is YSLEER. Here the CDR3 reads CASSQVRGNYNEQFF. In DNA form, the CDR3 reads TGCGCCAGCAGCCAAGTACGGGGGAACTACAATGAGCAGTTCTTC.

This chain connects TRBV28 to TRBJ2-7; tentative D call: TRBD2 (5 bases). This CDR3 is built from 14 residues. The germline V gene has CDR1 MDHEN and CDR2 SYDVKM. The germline V and J ends were trimmed by 4 bases and 3 bases, with 13 bases remaining between them. The CDR3 loop reads CASSSPREIYEQYF. CDR3 coding DNA: TGTGCCAGCAGTTCACCTAGGGAGATCTACGAGCAGTACTTC. Full variable domain (outside the CDR3, taken from reference TRBV28 and TRBJ2-7): DVKVTQSSRYLVKRTGEKVFLECVQDMDHENMFWYRQDPGLGLRLIYFSYDVKMKEKGDIPEGYSVSREKKERFSLILESASTNQTSMYLCASSSPREIYEQYFGPGTRLTVT.

This chain links TRBV4-3 with TRBJ2-4, with D possibly being TRBD2 (5 bases). In germline, CDR1 is LGHNA, CDR2 YSLEER. The V and J ends lost 0 bases and 0 bases respectively, with 12 bases between them. The CDR3 consists of 17 residues. The CDR3, as DNA: TGCGCCAGCAGCCAAGAGTTCGGAGGCAGAGCCAAAAACATTCAGTACTTC. Amino acid sequence: CASSQEFGGRAKNIQYF.

The V gene is TRBV28, the J gene TRBJ2-1; TRBD2 aligns across 9 bases. J lost 0 bases, V lost 4 bases, and 4 bases had no gene match. Germline V gives CDR1 MDHEN, CDR2 SYDVKM. The CDR3 is made up of 16 amino acids. This CDR3 reads CASSSLAGNSYNEQFF. CDR3 sequence (DNA): TGTGCCAGCAGTTCTCTAGCGGGGAACTCCTACAATGAGCAGTTCTTC. The full variable domain, with the rest looked up from reference TRBV28 and TRBJ2-1, is DVKVTQSSRYLVKRTGEKVFLECVQDMDHENMFWYRQDPGLGLRLIYFSYDVKMKEKGDIPEGYSVSREKKERFSLILESASTNQTSMYLCASSSLAGNSYNEQFFGPGTRLTVL.

The sample holds a few counts of this clone. The genes are TRBV30 and TRBJ2-3; tentatively, D is TRBD1 or TRBD2 (7 bases each). Trimming stripped 2 bases from V and 4 bases from J, with 19 bases between. The CDR3 has 16 amino acids. The germline V gene has CDR1 GTSNPN and CDR2 SVGIG (reference sequence). The CDR3 DNA reads TGTGCCTGGAGTACCCATCCAGGGGGGGGGTCAGATACGCAGTATTTT. This translates into CAWSTHPGGGSDTQYF.

A single count supports this clone. The V and J genes are TRBV7-3 and TRBJ2-3; TRBD2 matches 9 bases. Germline trimming cut 5 bases from V and 5 bases from J; bases unmatched to any gene: 2. Germline assignment: CDR1 SGHTA and CDR2 FQGTGA. This CDR3 is 13 amino acids long. CDR3 residues: CASSIAGVDTQYF. CDR3 bases: TGTGCCAGCAGCATAGCGGGAGTAGATACGCAGTATTTT.

This clone has at least ten counts. The chain combines TRBV30 with TRBJ1-4; D not certain. This CDR3 is 16 amino acids long. Germline loops: CDR1 GTSNPN, CDR2 SVGIG (reference sequence). V was shortened by 0 bases and J by 4 bases, with 15 bases between the two germline ends. The CDR3: CAWSVLGGALNEKLFF. CDR3 bases: TGTGCCTGGAGTGTACTTGGTGGCGCCCTTAATGAAAAACTGTTTTTT.

The rearrangement joins TRBV10-1 to TRBJ2-2, with 14 bases that match TRBD2. Germline lookup yields CDR1 WNHNN and CDR2 SYGVQD (reference sequence). The trim removed 7 bases at V and 7 bases at J, leaving 17 bases unmatched. The CDR3 spans 19 residues. The CDR3 coding sequence is TGCGCCAGCACCGCCGGGACTAGCGGGAGTGGGCACGAGGGCGGGGAGCTGTTTTTT. The encoded protein is CASTAGTSGSGHEGGELFF.

This rearrangement joins TRBV5-1 to TRBJ2-5; a possible D gene is TRBD1 (6 bases). V shed 4 bases and J shed 1 base, with 11 bases lying between them. Germline V CDR1 and CDR2: SGHRS, YFSETQ. The CDR3 loop spans 14 amino acids. CDR3 sequence reads: CASSARDIQETQYF. CDR3 DNA: TGCGCCAGCAGCGCGAGGGACATCCAAGAGACCCAGTACTTC.

With regard to this clone: A far larger clone is just one base off, so this is likely a read error. The chain joins TRBV9 to TRBJ2-2, with TRBD2 matching over 10 bases. There are 14 residues in the CDR3. V dropped 4 bases and J dropped 6; count of bases not matched to a gene: 3. Per the germline V gene, CDR1 is SGDLS and CDR2 is YYNGEE. The CDR3 bases are TGTGCCAGCAGCTTCGGACTAGCGGCCGGGGAGCTGTTTTTT. Protein: CASSFGLAAGELFF. The whole variable domain, remainder taken from reference TRBV9 and TRBJ2-2, is DSGVTQTPKHLITATGQRVTLRCSPRSGDLSVYWYQQSLDQGLQFLIQYYNGEERAKGNILERFSAQQFPDLHSELNLSSLELGDSALYFCASSFGLAAGELFFGEGSRLTVL.

For this clone: Other DNA sequences in the same sample also yield this CDR3. V usage is TRBV28 and J usage is TRBJ1-2, with TRBD1 as a possible D gene (6 bases). Trimming removed 5 bases at V and 5 bases at J, with 9 bases between. Germline CDR1 is MDHEN and CDR2 is SYDVKM. The CDR3 length is 12 residues. CDR3 sequence: CASSRGRYGYTF. In DNA, the CDR3 is TGTGCCAGCAGTAGGGGGAGGTATGGCTACACCTTC.

The rearrangement joins TRBV27 to TRBJ2-1; 10 bases align to TRBD2. V lost 0 bases and J lost 14; bases outside the gene matches: 4. In germline, CDR1 is MNHEY, CDR2 SMNVEV (reference sequence). This CDR3 is 13 amino acids long. The CDR3 spells CASSLSSGRFKFF. CDR3 in DNA: TGTGCCAGCAGTTTATCTAGCGGGAGGTTTAAGTTCTTC.

The chain uses TRBV18 and TRBJ2-5; D is tentatively TRBD1 or TRBD2 (5 bases each). The J call may be in error: the DNA end matches TRBJ2-7 better. The CDR3 sequence is 14 residues long. CDR1 KGHSH and CDR2 LQKENI come from the germline V gene. The CDR3 nucleotides are TGTGCCAGCTCACTACGGGACGGCTACTACGAGCAGTACTTC. It translates to CASSLRDGYYEQYF.

The sample holds one count of this clone. The CDR3 DNA reads as TGTGCCAGCAGTTGGAAGGGGACGTCCTACGAGCAGTACTTC. Translation: CASSWKGTSYEQYF. The rearrangement uses TRBV6-5 and TRBJ2-5; the D call may be TRBD1 or TRBD2 (5 bases each). The J call could be wrong; TRBJ2-7 is a better fit for the DNA end. The germline CDR1 and CDR2 sequences are MNHEY and SVGAGI. The CDR3 runs to 14 residues.

This clone was counted only a few times. The chain uses TRBV11-2 and TRBJ1-4, with D unresolved. Per germline, CDR1 SGHAT and CDR2 FQNNGV. Trimming pared 0 bases from V and 5 bases from J, leaving 7 bases between. The CDR3 is 14 residues long. The CDR3 nucleotides are TGTGCCAGCAGCTTAGAACTAACGAATGAAAAACTGTTTTTT. This gives the protein CASSLELTNEKLFF.

This chain uses TRBV28 with TRBJ1-5; perhaps TRBD1 as D (5 bases). Per germline, CDR1 MDHEN and CDR2 SYDVKM. There are 14 residues in the CDR3. V gave up 5 bases and J gave up 5 bases, with 13 bases separating them. The CDR3 sequence is CASSPLTGHQPQHF. The CDR3 coding sequence is TGTGCCAGCAGTCCCCTAACAGGTCATCAGCCCCAGCATTTT.

The chain employs TRBV5-1 and TRBJ2-5; 10 nucleotides line up with TRBD2. The CDR3 extends over 16 amino acids. The germline V gene encodes CDR1 SGHRS and CDR2 YFSETQ. V trimming: 4 bases; J trimming: 5 bases; junction bases outside the gene matches: 11. The CDR3 sequence is CASSIAGAAGGETQYF. The CDR3 bases are TGCGCCAGCAGCATTGCTGGGGCAGCGGGAGGGGAGACCCAGTACTTC.